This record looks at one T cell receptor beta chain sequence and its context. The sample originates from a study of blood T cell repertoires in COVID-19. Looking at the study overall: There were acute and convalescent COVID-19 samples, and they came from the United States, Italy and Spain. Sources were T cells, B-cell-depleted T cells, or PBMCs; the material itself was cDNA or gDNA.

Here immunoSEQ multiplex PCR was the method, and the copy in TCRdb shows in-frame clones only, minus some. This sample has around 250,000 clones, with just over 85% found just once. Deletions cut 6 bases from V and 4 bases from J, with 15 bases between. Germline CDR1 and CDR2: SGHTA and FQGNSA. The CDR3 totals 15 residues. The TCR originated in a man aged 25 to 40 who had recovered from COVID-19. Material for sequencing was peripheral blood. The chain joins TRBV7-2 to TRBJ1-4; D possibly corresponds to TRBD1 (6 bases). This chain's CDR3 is CASSLQGILNEKLFF. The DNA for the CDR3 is TGTGCCAGCAGTCTACAGGGTATCCTTAATGAAAAACTGTTTTTT. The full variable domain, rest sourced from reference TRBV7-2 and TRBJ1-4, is GAGVSQSPSNKVTEKGKDVELRCDPISGHTALYWYRQSLGQGLEFLIYFQGNSAPDKSGLPSDRFSAERTGGSVSTLTIQRTQQEDSAVYLCASSLQGILNEKLFFGSGTQLSVL.